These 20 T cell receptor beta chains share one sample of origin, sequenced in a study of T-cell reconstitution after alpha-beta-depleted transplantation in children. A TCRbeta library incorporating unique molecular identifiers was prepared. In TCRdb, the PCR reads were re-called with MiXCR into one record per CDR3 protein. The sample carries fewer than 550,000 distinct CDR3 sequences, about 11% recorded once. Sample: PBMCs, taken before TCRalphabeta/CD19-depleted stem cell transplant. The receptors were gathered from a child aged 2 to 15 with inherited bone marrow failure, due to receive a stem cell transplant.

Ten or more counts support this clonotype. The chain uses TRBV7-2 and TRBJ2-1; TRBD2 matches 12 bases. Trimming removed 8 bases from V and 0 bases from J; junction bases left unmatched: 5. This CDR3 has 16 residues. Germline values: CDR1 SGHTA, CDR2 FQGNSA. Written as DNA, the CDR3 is TGTGCCAGCTCGACTAGCGGGGGTAGCTCCTACAATGAGCAGTTCTTC. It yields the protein CASSTSGGSSYNEQFF. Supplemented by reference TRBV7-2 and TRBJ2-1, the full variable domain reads GAGVSQSPSNKVTEKGKDVELRCDPISGHTALYWYRQSLGQGLEFLIYFQGNSAPDKSGLPSDRFSAERTGGSVSTLTIQRTQQEDSAVYLCASSTSGGSSYNEQFFGPGTRLTVL.

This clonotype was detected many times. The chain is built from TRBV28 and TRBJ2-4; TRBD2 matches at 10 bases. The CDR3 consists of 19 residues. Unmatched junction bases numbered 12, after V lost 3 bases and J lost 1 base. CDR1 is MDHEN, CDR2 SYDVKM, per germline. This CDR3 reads CASSFFAASGRMAKNIQYF. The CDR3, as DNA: TGTGCCAGCAGTTTTTTCGCGGCTAGCGGGAGAATGGCCAAAAACATTCAGTACTTC.

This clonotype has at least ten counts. The CDR3 DNA is TGCGCCAGCAGCCAAGTGGAGGGGCCCTATGGCTACACCTTC. It yields the protein CASSQVEGPYGYTF. The chain recombines TRBV4-1 with TRBJ1-2, with a possible D match to TRBD1 (5 bases). CDR1 is MGHRA and CDR2 is YSYEKL in the germline V gene. This CDR3 contains 14 residues. V was cut by 1 base and J by 4 bases, with 10 bases left in between.

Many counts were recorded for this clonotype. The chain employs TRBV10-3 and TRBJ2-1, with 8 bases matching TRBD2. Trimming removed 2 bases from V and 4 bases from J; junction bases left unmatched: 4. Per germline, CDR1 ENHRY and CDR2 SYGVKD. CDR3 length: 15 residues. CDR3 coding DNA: TGTGCCATCAGTGAGGCTAGCGGGCCATACAATGAGCAGTTCTTC. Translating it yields CAISEASGPYNEQFF.

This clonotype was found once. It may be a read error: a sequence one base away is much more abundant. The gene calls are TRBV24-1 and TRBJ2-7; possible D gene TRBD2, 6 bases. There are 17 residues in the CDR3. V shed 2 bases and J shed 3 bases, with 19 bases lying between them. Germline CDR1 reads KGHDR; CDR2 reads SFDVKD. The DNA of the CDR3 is TGTGCCACCAGTGATTCGCAGGGAGGCAGACAGTACTACGAGCAGTACTTC. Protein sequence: CATSDSQGGRQYYEQYF.

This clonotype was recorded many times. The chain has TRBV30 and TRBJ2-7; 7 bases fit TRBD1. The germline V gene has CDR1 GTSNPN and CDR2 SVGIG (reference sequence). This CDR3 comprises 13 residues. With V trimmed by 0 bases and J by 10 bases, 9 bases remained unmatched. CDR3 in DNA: TGTGCCTGGAGTGTCGTCCGGACAGGCCCACAGTACTTC. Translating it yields CAWSVVRTGPQYF.

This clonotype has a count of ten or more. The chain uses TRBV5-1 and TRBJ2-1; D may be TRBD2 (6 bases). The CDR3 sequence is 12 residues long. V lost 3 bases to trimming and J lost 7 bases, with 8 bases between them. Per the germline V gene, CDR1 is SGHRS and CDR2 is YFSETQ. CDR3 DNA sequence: TGCGCCAGCAGCTCGGGACTGAATGAGCAGTTCTTC. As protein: CASSSGLNEQFF.

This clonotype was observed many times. In nucleotides, the CDR3 is TGTGCCAGCAGTTTATACAGGGAATCCTATAATTCACCCCTCCACTTT. This gives the protein CASSLYRESYNSPLHF. The rearrangement joins TRBV27 to TRBJ1-6; a possible D gene is TRBD1 (6 bases). Deletions cut 1 base from V and 1 base from J, with 8 bases between. This CDR3 spans 16 amino acids. Germline CDR1 reads MNHEY; CDR2 reads SMNVEV (reference sequence).

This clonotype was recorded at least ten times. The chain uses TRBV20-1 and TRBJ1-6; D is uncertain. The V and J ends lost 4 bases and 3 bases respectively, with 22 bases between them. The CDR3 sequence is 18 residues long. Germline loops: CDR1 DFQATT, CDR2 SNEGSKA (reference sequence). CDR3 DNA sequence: TGCAGTGCTACCCTGATGGGTCGAGTAAACTTCTATAATTCACCCCTCCACTTT. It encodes CSATLMGRVNFYNSPLHF.

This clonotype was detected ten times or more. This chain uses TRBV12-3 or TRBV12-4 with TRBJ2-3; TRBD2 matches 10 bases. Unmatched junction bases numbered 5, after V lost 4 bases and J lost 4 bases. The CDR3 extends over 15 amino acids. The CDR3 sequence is CASSSPGTSADTQYF. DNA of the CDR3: TGTGCCAGCAGTTCCCCCGGGACTAGCGCAGATACGCAGTATTTT.

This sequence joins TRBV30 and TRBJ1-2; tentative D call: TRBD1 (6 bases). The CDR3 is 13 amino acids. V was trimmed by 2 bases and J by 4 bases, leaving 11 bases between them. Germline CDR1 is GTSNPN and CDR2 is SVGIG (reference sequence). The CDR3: CAWSFTGPYGYTF. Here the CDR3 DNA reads TGTGCCTGGAGTTTCACAGGGCCCTATGGCTACACCTTC.

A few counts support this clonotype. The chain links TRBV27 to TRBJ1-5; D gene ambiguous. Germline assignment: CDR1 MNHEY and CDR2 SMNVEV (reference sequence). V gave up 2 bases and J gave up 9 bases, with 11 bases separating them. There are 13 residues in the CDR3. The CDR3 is CASSLEGLTPQHF. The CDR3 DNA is TGTGCCAGCAGTTTAGAGGGCCTGACGCCCCAGCATTTT.

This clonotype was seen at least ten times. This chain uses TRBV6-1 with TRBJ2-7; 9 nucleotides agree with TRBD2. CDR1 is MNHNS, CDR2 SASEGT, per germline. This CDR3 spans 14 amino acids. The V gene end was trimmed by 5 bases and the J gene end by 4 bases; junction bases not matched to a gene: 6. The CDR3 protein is CASSQLAGLYEQYF. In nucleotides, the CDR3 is TGTGCCAGCAGTCAACTAGCGGGCCTGTACGAGCAGTACTTC.

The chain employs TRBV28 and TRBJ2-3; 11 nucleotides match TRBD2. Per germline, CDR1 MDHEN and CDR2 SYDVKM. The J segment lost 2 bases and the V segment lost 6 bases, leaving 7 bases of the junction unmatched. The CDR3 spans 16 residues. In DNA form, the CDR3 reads TGTGCCAGCAGCCGCGGGACTAGCGGAGTCACAGATACGCAGTATTTT. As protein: CASSRGTSGVTDTQYF.

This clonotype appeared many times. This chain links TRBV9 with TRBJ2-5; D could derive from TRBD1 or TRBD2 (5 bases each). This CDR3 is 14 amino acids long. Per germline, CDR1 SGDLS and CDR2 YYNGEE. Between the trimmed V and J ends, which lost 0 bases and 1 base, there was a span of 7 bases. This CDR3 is CASSVAGTQETQYF. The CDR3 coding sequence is TGTGCCAGCAGCGTAGCTGGGACCCAAGAGACCCAGTACTTC.

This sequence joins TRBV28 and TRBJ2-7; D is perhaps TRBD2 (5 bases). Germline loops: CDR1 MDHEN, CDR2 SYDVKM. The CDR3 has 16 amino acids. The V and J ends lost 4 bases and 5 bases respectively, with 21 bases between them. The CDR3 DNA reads TGTGCCAGCAGTTCTCCTGGGCCCCTATCGAGGGACGAGCAGTACTTC. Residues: CASSSPGPLSRDEQYF.

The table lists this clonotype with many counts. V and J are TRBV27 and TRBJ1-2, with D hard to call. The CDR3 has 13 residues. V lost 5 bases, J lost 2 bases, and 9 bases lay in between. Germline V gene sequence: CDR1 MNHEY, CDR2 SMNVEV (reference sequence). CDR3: CASSRTGNYGYTF. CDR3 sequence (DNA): TGTGCCAGCAGTAGGACCGGAAACTATGGCTACACCTTC.

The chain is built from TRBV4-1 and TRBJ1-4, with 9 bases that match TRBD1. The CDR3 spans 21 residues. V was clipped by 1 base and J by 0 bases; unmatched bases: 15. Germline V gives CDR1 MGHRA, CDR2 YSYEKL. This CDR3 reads CASSQVSGTGRFRATNEKLFF. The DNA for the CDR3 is TGCGCCAGCAGCCAAGTATCCGGGACAGGGCGCTTTCGGGCAACTAATGAAAAACTGTTTTTT.

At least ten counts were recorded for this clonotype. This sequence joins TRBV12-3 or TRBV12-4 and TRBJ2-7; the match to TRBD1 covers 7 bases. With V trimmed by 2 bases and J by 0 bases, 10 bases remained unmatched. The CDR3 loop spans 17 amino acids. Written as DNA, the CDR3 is TGTGCCAGCAGTTTATCCCCATTGACAGGGCTCTCCTACGAGCAGTACTTC. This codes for CASSLSPLTGLSYEQYF.

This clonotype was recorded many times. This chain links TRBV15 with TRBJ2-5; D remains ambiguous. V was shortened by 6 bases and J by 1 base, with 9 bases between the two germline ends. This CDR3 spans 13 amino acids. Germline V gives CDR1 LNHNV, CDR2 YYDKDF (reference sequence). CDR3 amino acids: CATSVDPQETQYF. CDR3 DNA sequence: TGTGCCACCAGTGTAGACCCCCAAGAGACCCAGTACTTC. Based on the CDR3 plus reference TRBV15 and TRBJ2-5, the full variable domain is DAMVIQNPRYQVTQFGKPVTLSCSQTLNHNVMYWYQQKSSQAPKLLFHYYDKDFNNEADTPDNFQSRRPNTSFCFLDIRSPGLGDTAMYLCATSVDPQETQYFGPGTRLLVL.